Each of the 30 T cell receptor beta chains below was sequenced from the same sample in a study of T cells after yellow fever vaccination. TCRdb ran MiXCR on the 5' RACE reads and lists one entry per CDR3 protein. The sample records about 340,000 distinct CDR3 sequences, roughly an eighth being singletons. The sequencing used CD4+ T cells sorted from PBMCs, collected 15 days after the yellow fever booster vaccination. The receptor set was obtained from a man between 18 and 35 years old who received the YFV17D yellow fever vaccine.

The J gene is TRBJ2-1, the V gene TRBV20-1; 12 bases align to TRBD2. Germline V CDR1 and CDR2: DFQATT, SNEGSKA (reference sequence). The CDR3 is 14 residues long. Germline trimming cut 1 base from V and 8 bases from J; bases unmatched to any gene: 3. CDR3 amino acids: CSARAASGGDEQFF. DNA of the CDR3: TGCAGTGCTAGAGCCGCTAGCGGGGGGGATGAGCAGTTCTTC.

A few counts support this clonotype. The chain links TRBV7-9 to TRBJ1-4; D not resolved. The germline gives CDR1 SEHNR, CDR2 FQNEAQ (reference sequence). The CDR3 is 13 amino acids. V was shortened by 4 bases and J by 6 bases, with 9 bases between the two germline ends. The CDR3 region is CASSSIMDEKLFF. Here the CDR3 DNA reads TGTGCCAGCAGCTCTATAATGGATGAAAAACTGTTTTTT.

This clonotype occurred a few times. CDR3 nucleotides: TGCGCCAGCAGCCAAGGATTAGCCAAAAACATTCAGTACTTC. It codes for CASSQGLAKNIQYF. The chain links TRBV4-3 to TRBJ2-4; D gene ambiguous. This CDR3 has 14 amino acids. The ends were cut back, 1 base at V and 0 bases at J, with 4 bases in the middle. CDR1 is LGHNA and CDR2 is YSLEER in the germline V gene.

The J gene is TRBJ2-1, the V gene TRBV20-1; 10 bases agree with TRBD2. Per the germline V gene, CDR1 is DFQATT and CDR2 is SNEGSKA (reference sequence). Germline trimming cut 6 bases from V and 9 bases from J; bases unmatched to any gene: 11. The CDR3 contains 14 residues. The CDR3: CSASQSGGAVEQFF. In DNA form, the CDR3 reads TGCAGTGCCTCACAAAGCGGGGGGGCCGTTGAGCAGTTCTTC.

This clonotype was seen a single time. This rearrangement joins TRBV6-1 to TRBJ1-2; 10 bases line up with TRBD1. This CDR3 comprises 14 residues. The trim removed 6 bases at V and 7 bases at J, leaving 8 bases unmatched. The V gene's germline CDR1 is MNHNS and CDR2 SASEGT. CDR3 sequence reads: CASRVLTGGIGYTF. For the CDR3, the DNA is TGTGCCAGCAGGGTTCTGACAGGGGGCATTGGCTACACCTTC.

Many counts were recorded for this clonotype. V gene TRBV28 combines with J gene TRBJ2-7; a possible D gene is TRBD2 (6 bases). The CDR3 is 12 residues long. CDR1 is MDHEN, CDR2 SYDVKM, per germline. V was trimmed by 8 bases and J by 4 bases, leaving 12 bases between them. The CDR3, as DNA: TGTGCCAGCTCCCTTGGAGGGTACGAGCAGTACGTC. Encoded protein: CASSLGGYEQYV.

The V gene is TRBV7-2, the J gene TRBJ1-2; tentatively, D is TRBD1 (5 bases). Germline CDR1 SGHTA, CDR2 FQGNSA. The CDR3 consists of 13 residues. Trimming pared 0 bases from V and 7 bases from J, leaving 9 bases between. The CDR3 DNA reads as TGTGCCAGCAGCTTAGCGGTTGGGGGTGGCTACACCTTC. This codes for CASSLAVGGGYTF.

At least ten counts were recorded for this clonotype. The CDR3 here is CASSFGLGSYNEQFF. The CDR3 nucleotides read TGTGCCAGCAGCTTCGGGCTGGGCTCCTACAATGAGCAGTTCTTC. The gene calls are TRBV7-6 and TRBJ2-1; D remains ambiguous. The CDR3 consists of 15 residues. V was cut by 3 bases and J by 0 bases, with 9 bases left in between. CDR1 and CDR2 (germline): SGHVS, FNYEAQ.

This clonotype has a handful of counts. The V gene is TRBV20-1, the J gene TRBJ2-1; D remains ambiguous. Trimming shortened V by 2 bases and J by 0 bases, and 5 bases separated the two germline ends. Germline V gene data show CDR1 as DFQATT and CDR2 as SNEGSKA (reference sequence). This CDR3 has 13 residues. Here the CDR3 DNA reads TGCAGTGCTAGATCTTACTCCTACAATGAGCAGTTCTTC. Its protein product is CSARSYSYNEQFF.

The chain combines TRBV4-1 with TRBJ2-5; a possible D gene is TRBD1 (6 bases). Germline values: CDR1 MGHRA, CDR2 YSYEKL. CDR3 length: 14 amino acids. The V end was cut by 4 bases, the J end by 5 bases, with 14 bases between. Here the CDR3 DNA reads TGCGCCAGCAGCCCCCAAACAGGGAAGGAGACCCAGTACTTC. Amino acids: CASSPQTGKETQYF.

The sample holds a few counts of this clonotype. V and J are TRBV5-1 and TRBJ2-2; D possibly corresponds to TRBD2 (5 bases). Germline-derived CDR1 and CDR2 are SGHRS and YFSETQ. V shed 3 bases and J shed 5 bases, with 14 bases lying between them. CDR3 length: 15 amino acids. CDR3 sequence: CASSSGVAPTGELFF. CDR3 bases: TGCGCCAGCAGCTCCGGGGTAGCGCCTACCGGGGAGCTGTTTTTT. Drawing the rest from reference TRBV5-1 and TRBJ2-2, the complete variable domain is KAGVTQTPRYLIKTRGQQVTLSCSPISGHRSVSWYQQTPGQGLQFLFEYFSETQRNKGNFPGRFSGRQFSNSRSEMNVSTLELGDSALYLCASSSGVAPTGELFFGEGSRLTVL.

This clonotype was seen a few times. The chain employs TRBV3-1 and TRBJ2-3, with D perhaps TRBD2 (6 bases). This CDR3 has 14 amino acids. V was cut by 7 bases and J by 1 base, with 12 bases left in between. CDR1 is LGHDT and CDR2 is YNNKEL in the germline V gene (reference sequence). The CDR3 is CASTNGGGTDTQYF. CDR3 DNA sequence: TGTGCCAGCACTAACGGAGGGGGCACAGATACGCAGTATTTT.

The chain recombines TRBV7-9 with TRBJ2-3; 16 bases are a match to TRBD2. J was trimmed by 2 bases and V by 5 bases; bases with no gene match: 7. Germline CDR1 is SEHNR and CDR2 is FQNEAQ (reference sequence). The CDR3 is 18 residues long. CDR3 bases: TGTGCCAGCAGCCCAGGGACTAGCGGGGGGGGACTCACAGATACGCAGTATTTT. Encoded protein: CASSPGTSGGGLTDTQYF.

This clonotype was picked up a small number of times. The chain uses TRBV19 and TRBJ2-7; TRBD1 might be the D (6 bases). Trimming shortened V by 7 bases and J by 6 bases, and 16 bases separated the two germline ends. The length of the CDR3 is 13 residues. Germline V gene sequence: CDR1 LNHDA, CDR2 SQIVND (reference sequence). The CDR3 DNA sequence: TGTGCCAGTAATGCGGAAGCAGGGGTCGAGCAGTACTTC. This codes for CASNAEAGVEQYF.

The rearrangement links TRBV5-4 to TRBJ2-7; TRBD1 matches 8 bases. CDR1 is SGHNT and CDR2 is YYREEE in the germline V gene (reference sequence). Trimming at V came to 5 bases and at J to 1 base, leaving 5 bases not matched to a gene. This CDR3 is 14 amino acids long. The chain's CDR3 is CASRTTGGSYEQYF. DNA of the CDR3: TGTGCCAGCAGGACCACAGGGGGATCCTACGAGCAGTACTTC.

The chain recombines TRBV6-6 with TRBJ1-5; D may be TRBD1 (6 bases). CDR3 length: 16 amino acids. V was pared by 2 bases and J by 3 bases, with 14 bases between. Germline loops: CDR1 MNHNY, CDR2 SVGAGI (reference sequence). The CDR3 bases are TGTGCCAGCAGTTACAGTATAGGGGGAATCAATCAGCCCCAGCATTTT. Amino acid sequence: CASSYSIGGINQPQHF.

The rearrangement joins TRBV24-1 to TRBJ2-5; D uncertain. This CDR3 comprises 13 residues. V lost 2 bases and J 0 bases, leaving 3 bases between the germline ends. The V gene's germline CDR1 is KGHDR and CDR2 SFDVKD. The CDR3 is CATSDSYQETQYF. The CDR3 region has the DNA TGTGCCACCAGTGATTCGTACCAAGAGACCCAGTACTTC.

This chain connects TRBV5-4 to TRBJ2-1, with 7 nucleotides matching TRBD1. The ends lost 1 base at V and 6 bases at J; junction bases unmatched: 7. The germline V gene has CDR1 SGHNT and CDR2 YYREEE (reference sequence). The length of the CDR3 is 15 residues. The CDR3 DNA reads as TGTGCCAGCAGCTTGTTAGGGGGCCACCCCAATGAGCAGTTCTTC. It yields the protein CASSLLGGHPNEQFF.

The CDR3 bases are TGCAGTGCTAGAGGCCCTGGTCGGGGGAGACCTGCAACTAATGAAAAACTGTTTTTT. The encoded protein is CSARGPGRGRPATNEKLFF. This rearrangement joins TRBV20-1 to TRBJ1-4, with D tentatively TRBD1 (5 bases). V lost 1 base and J 0 bases, leaving 21 bases between the germline ends. From germline, CDR1 is DFQATT and CDR2 SNEGSKA (reference sequence). This CDR3 spans 19 amino acids.

This clonotype was detected a few times. CDR3 DNA sequence: TGTGCCAGCATCGGCCCCAGGGGAGGAGGCTACACCTTC. It specifies CASIGPRGGGYTF. The rearrangement joins TRBV12-3 or TRBV12-4 to TRBJ1-2; D is perhaps TRBD1 (6 bases). V lost 7 bases and J 8 bases, leaving 17 bases between the germline ends. The CDR3 extends over 13 amino acids.

The chain employs TRBV20-1 and TRBJ2-7; unclear D gene. CDR1 DFQATT and CDR2 SNEGSKA come from the germline V gene (reference sequence). V lost 3 bases, J lost 0 bases, and 12 bases lay in between. The CDR3 loop spans 14 amino acids. This chain's CDR3 is CSASRGLSSYEQYF. As DNA, the CDR3 is TGCAGTGCTAGCCGAGGCCTGAGCTCCTACGAGCAGTACTTC.

V and J are TRBV20-1 and TRBJ2-5, with D unresolved. The CDR3 length is 14 residues. The germline gives CDR1 DFQATT, CDR2 SNEGSKA (reference sequence). V was clipped by 4 bases and J by 2 bases, with 14 bases between them. The CDR3 DNA sequence: TGCAGTGCTACCCCCCGGACGGTTCAAGAGACCCAGTACTTC. Translating gives CSATPRTVQETQYF.

This clonotype appeared a few times. V usage is TRBV18 and J usage is TRBJ2-2, with D perhaps matching TRBD1 (5 bases). The CDR3 contains 16 residues. CDR1 and CDR2 (germline): KGHSH, LQKENI. Trimming stripped 6 bases from V and 0 bases from J, with 14 bases between. The CDR3 DNA is TGTGCCAGCTCTCTTGACAGCCCTGCGAACACCGGGGAGCTGTTTTTT. Translating it yields CASSLDSPANTGELFF.

Only a few counts were recorded for this clonotype. The chain recombines TRBV18 with TRBJ1-1, with TRBD1 as a possible D gene (5 bases). The CDR3 has 13 residues. The V end lost 5 bases, the J end lost 1 base, and 8 bases lay between the germline ends. CDR1 and CDR2 from the germline V gene are KGHSH and LQKENI. CDR3 in DNA: TGTGCCAGCTCAGTAGGGGAGAACACTGAAGCTTTCTTT. Amino acids: CASSVGENTEAFF.

V usage is TRBV7-9 and J usage is TRBJ2-3; a weak D match, TRBD2 (5 bases). The germline V and J ends were trimmed by 6 bases and 2 bases, with 12 bases remaining between them. The germline V gene has CDR1 SEHNR and CDR2 FQNEAQ (reference sequence). This CDR3 region has 14 residues. The CDR3 coding sequence is TGTGCCAGCAGTCTAGGACTCCACACAGATACGCAGTATTTT. This sequence encodes CASSLGLHTDTQYF.

The rearrangement links TRBV6-1 to TRBJ1-5, with no clear D. The CDR3 totals 15 residues. V lost 3 bases and J 1 base, leaving 10 bases between the germline ends. The V gene's germline CDR1 is MNHNS and CDR2 SASEGT. The CDR3 reads CASSESVPSNQPQHF. The CDR3 nucleotides read TGTGCCAGCAGTGAGTCAGTACCCAGCAATCAGCCCCAGCATTTT.

This clonotype was seen a handful of times. The chain uses TRBV2 and TRBJ2-5; D is possibly TRBD1 (7 bases). V was cut by 7 bases and J by 7 bases, with 19 bases left in between. Germline assignment: CDR1 SNHLY and CDR2 FYNNEI. This CDR3 has 14 residues. Written as DNA, the CDR3 is TGTGCCAGCAAGGAGGGACAGACGCTTGGGACCCAGTACTTC. It translates to CASKEGQTLGTQYF. The variable domain in full, with the rest retrieved from reference TRBV2 and TRBJ2-5, is EPEVTQTPSHQVTQMGQEVILRCVPISNHLYFYWYRQILGQKVEFLVSFYNNEISEKSEIFDDQFSVERPDGSNFTLKIRSTKLEDSAMYFCASKEGQTLGTQYFGPGTRLLVL.

V and J are TRBV6-6 and TRBJ1-3; 7 bases map to TRBD1. After removal of 5 bases from V and 0 bases from J, the junction contained 4 bases not matched to a gene. Per the germline V gene, CDR1 is MNHNY and CDR2 is SVGAGI (reference sequence). The CDR3 covers 15 residues. CDR3 region: CASSQGGLSGNTIYF. The CDR3 DNA sequence: TGTGCCAGCAGTCAAGGGGGCCTCTCTGGAAACACCATATATTTT.

The rearrangement joins TRBV10-3 to TRBJ1-2, with no clear D. V lost 4 bases and J 5 bases, leaving 11 bases between the germline ends. CDR1 and CDR2 (germline): ENHRY, SYGVKD. The CDR3 length is 13 residues. The CDR3 bases are TGTGCCATCAGTGTGGAGGGAGGTTATGGCTACACCTTC. Translating it yields CAISVEGGYGYTF.

The V gene is TRBV5-1, the J gene TRBJ1-2; 10 positions agree with TRBD1. The V gene end was trimmed by 5 bases and the J gene end by 6 bases; junction bases not matched to a gene: 4. CDR1 SGHRS and CDR2 YFSETQ come from the germline V gene. This CDR3 region has 13 residues. This CDR3 reads CASRETGGNGYTF. The DNA for the CDR3 is TGCGCCAGCAGGGAGACAGGGGGCAATGGCTACACCTTC.